The clone carrying this T cell receptor (beta chain) has at least ten counts. These data belong to a study of Graves' ophthalmopathy and Graves' hyperthyroidism. From RNA, the CDR3 regions of TCR beta chains were amplified and sequenced. Second-round multiplex PCR followed a first-round RT-PCR using HTBI primers. Each CDR3 protein is one row after TCRdb ran MiXCR on the multiplex PCR reads. The sample lists about 400,000 distinct CDR3 sequences; under 25% were seen once. V gave up 9 bases and J gave up 4 bases; unmatched junction bases: 5. CDR1 and CDR2 (germline): LNHDA, SQIVND (reference sequence). CDR3 size: 13 residues.

The rearrangement joins TRBV19 to TRBJ1-1; TRBD1 matches 10 bases. The origin of this receptor is a woman aged 18-29 years with stable Graves' hyperthyroidism. Sequenced: peripheral blood. CDR3 nucleotides: TGTGCCAGCAGCGGGACAGGGGTCACTGAAGCTTTCTTT. Its translation: CASSGTGVTEAFF.